This is a list of T cell receptor beta chains from one sample in a study of CD8+ T cells in alopecia areata. Clones were sequenced by immunoSEQ multiplex PCR, and TCRdb holds only the in-frame ones, with some missing. The data show some 200,000 clones, roughly 50% seen once. Source: CD8+ T cells sorted from blood, taken at week 24, from a patient treated with tofacitinib. Receptor source: a human donor with alopecia areata. Each CDR3 is given with its conserved first and last residue. D genes are given only for firm matches. The size entry is marked missing in some rows and otherwise reads once, few, many or a size class.

J,V,size,D,CDR3,DNA
TRBJ2-2,TRBV7-9,.,.,CASRRVTTGELFF,TGTGCCAGCAGGCGTGTTACCACCGGGGAGCTGTTTTTT
TRBJ2-5,TRBV4-2,.,TRBD2,CASSQDPSGGAQETQYF,TGTGCCAGCAGCCAAGATCCGAGCGGGGGGGCTCAAGAGACCCAGTACTTC
TRBJ2-2,TRBV29-1,few,.,CSVPGGRTGELFF,TGCAGCGTACCGGGGGGCCGCACCGGGGAGCTGTTTTTT
TRBJ2-3,TRBV5-1,.,.,CASSFTSGASTDTQYF,TGCGCCAGCAGCTTTACGAGCGGAGCTAGCACAGATACGCAGTATTTT
TRBJ2-7,TRBV5-6,.,.,CASSELRQNYEQYF,TGTGCCAGCAGCGAGTTACGACAGAACTACGAGCAGTACTTC
TRBJ1-2,TRBV13,.,.,CASSLNPGQSGGNYGYTF,TGTGCCAGCAGCCTAAACCCCGGACAGTCCGGTGGTAACTATGGCTACACCTTC
TRBJ2-1,TRBV19,few,.,CASQGGLRLDEQFF,TGTGCCTCCCAAGGGGGACTCAGGCTCGATGAGCAGTTCTTC
TRBJ1-1,TRBV2,.,.,CASSEEKTPLTEAFF,TGTGCCAGCAGTGAGGAGAAGACGCCGCTCACTGAAGCTTTCTTT
TRBJ2-5,TRBV13,.,TRBD2,CASSFPSGGRQETQYF,TGTGCCAGCAGCTTCCCTAGCGGGGGACGACAAGAGACCCAGTACTTC
TRBJ1-4,TRBV11-2,.,.,CASSFWESNEKLFF,TGTGCCAGCAGCTTTTGGGAGTCTAATGAAAAACTGTTTTTT
TRBJ2-7,TRBV9,.,.,CASSASPSYEQYF,TGTGCCAGCAGCGCAAGTCCTTCCTACGAGCAGTACTTC
TRBJ2-1,TRBV27,.,TRBD1,CASSPGTGFMSEFF,TGTGCCAGCAGTCCAGGGACAGGGTTCATGTCGGAGTTCTTC
TRBJ2-7,TRBV4-1,.,.,CASSQEPFDRLSYEQYF,TGCGCCAGCAGCCAAGAGCCCTTCGACAGGCTCTCCTACGAGCAGTACTTC
TRBJ1-5,TRBV27,.,TRBD1,CASSLSRTGDQPQHF,TGTGCCAGCAGTTTATCGCGGACAGGAGATCAGCCCCAGCATTTT
TRBJ1-1,TRBV5-6,many,.,CASSSSGFGTEAFF,TGTGCCAGCAGCTCTAGCGGGTTTGGCACTGAAGCTTTCTTT
TRBJ2-7,TRBV25-1,.,TRBD2,CASTGALAGSSYEQYF,TGTGCCAGCACCGGTGCGCTAGCGGGGAGCTCCTACGAGCAGTACTTC
TRBJ1-6,TRBV30,.,.,CAGMSENSPLHF,TGTGCCGGGATGAGTGAGAATTCACCCCTCCACTTT
TRBJ2-7,TRBV2,.,TRBD1,CASRTGGIYEQYF,TGTGCCAGCAGAACAGGGGGGATCTACGAGCAGTACTTC
TRBJ2-7,TRBV5-1,.,.,CASKPADFYEQYF,TGCGCCAGCAAACCAGCAGACTTCTACGAGCAGTACTTC
TRBJ2-5,TRBV7-6,.,TRBD1,CASSTRQGRETQYF,TGTGCCAGCAGCACCCGACAGGGTCGGGAGACCCAGTACTTC
TRBJ1-1,TRBV30,.,.,CAWGTTGNTEAFF,TGTGCCTGGGGAACGACGGGGAACACTGAAGCTTTCTTT
TRBJ2-3,TRBV6-1,.,TRBD2,CASSEAGGIQDTQYF,TGTGCCAGTAGTGAGGCGGGGGGGATCCAAGATACGCAGTATTTT
TRBJ2-4,TRBV6-1,.,TRBD1,CASSELQRTGAYF,TGTGCCAGCAGCGAACTGCAAAGGACAGGAGCTTACTTC
TRBJ2-1,TRBV6-4,.,.,CVASTSPNEQFF,TGTGTCGCGTCCACAAGCCCCAATGAGCAGTTCTTC
TRBJ2-2,TRBV5-6,.,.,CASRLSYTGELFF,TGTGCCAGCAGATTGAGCTACACCGGGGAGCTGTTTTTT
TRBJ2-7,TRBV5-1,.,.,CASSRIQGPFYEQYF,TGCGCCAGCAGCCGCATCCAGGGGCCATTCTACGAGCAGTACTTC
TRBJ1-2,TRBV19,few,TRBD1,CASSPGQGDYGYTF,TGTGCCAGTAGCCCGGGACAGGGAGACTATGGCTACACCTTC
TRBJ2-2,TRBV27,.,.,CASMRGNTGELFF,TGTGCCAGCATGAGGGGGAACACCGGGGAGCTGTTTTTT
TRBJ2-1,TRBV4-1,.,.,CASSQGGGEQFF,TGCGCCAGCAGCCAGGGGGGTGGTGAGCAGTTCTTC
TRBJ1-3,TRBV7-8,few,TRBD1,CASSPGQGISGNTIYF,TGTGCCAGCAGCCCGGGACAGGGAATCTCTGGAAACACCATATATTTT
TRBJ1-6,TRBV5-6,few,.,CASSLGNSPLHF,TGTGCCAGCAGCTTGGGTAATTCACCCCTCCACTTT
TRBJ1-1,TRBV27,.,.,CASSLGPYTEAFF,TGTGCCAGCAGCCTTGGCCCTTACACTGAAGCTTTCTTT
TRBJ1-2,TRBV7-9,.,.,CASSLGSAGPPPYGYTF,TGTGCCAGCAGCTTAGGATCAGCGGGGCCCCCTCCCTATGGCTACACCTTC
TRBJ2-7,TRBV28,few,.,CASSLAGNEQYF,TGTGCCAGCAGTTTAGCAGGGAACGAGCAGTACTTC
TRBJ1-1,TRBV13,.,TRBD1,CASSLGRTGTENTEAFF,TGTGCCAGCAGCTTAGGCCGGACAGGGACCGAGAACACTGAAGCTTTCTTT
TRBJ2-7,TRBV5-1,.,.,CASSFEADPSYEQYF,TGCGCCAGCAGCTTCGAGGCAGATCCTTCATACGAGCAGTACTTC
TRBJ1-2,TRBV29-1,.,TRBD1,CSVVWTGAEGYYGYTF,TGCAGCGTTGTTTGGACAGGGGCCGAAGGGTACTATGGCTACACCTTC
TRBJ2-5,TRBV6-5,.,.,CASSYTTGTQETQYF,TGTGCCAGCAGCTATACGACTGGCACCCAAGAGACCCAGTACTTC
TRBJ2-5,TRBV12-5,.,TRBD1,CASGLAQADTGGSQYF,TGTGCTAGTGGTTTGGCGCAAGCCGATACAGGGGGCTCCCAGTACTTC
TRBJ1-2,TRBV2,.,.,CASSGRFTDYGYTF,TGTGCCAGCAGTGGGCGGTTTACTGACTATGGCTACACCTTC
TRBJ2-7,TRBV18,.,TRBD2,CASSPRSAGVAYEQYF,TGTGCCAGCTCACCACGTTCGGCGGGGGTGGCCTACGAGCAGTACTTC
TRBJ2-3,TRBV6-1,once,.,CASRRDTQYF,TGTGCCAGCCGTCGAGATACGCAGTATTTT
TRBJ2-5,TRBV5-1,.,TRBD1,CASSDRGRETQYF,TGCGCCAGCTCGGACAGGGGGCGAGAGACCCAGTACTTC
TRBJ1-2,TRBV7-9,.,.,CASSLGQNYGYTF,TGTGCCAGCAGCTTGGGGCAGAACTATGGCTACACCTTC
TRBJ2-7,TRBV4-1,.,TRBD1,CASSRGTASYEQYF,TGCGCCAGCAGCCGGGGGACAGCAAGCTACGAGCAGTACTTC
TRBJ2-7,TRBV30,.,TRBD1,CAWDRGTGESYEQYF,TGTGCCTGGGACCGTGGGACAGGGGAATCCTACGAGCAGTACTTC
TRBJ1-4,TRBV4-1,.,TRBD1,CASSLVGTGELFF,TGCGCCAGCAGCCTTGTTGGGACAGGTGAACTGTTTTTT
TRBJ2-2,TRBV29-1,few,.,CSVEDGGELFF,TGCAGCGTTGAAGACGGCGGGGAGCTGTTTTTT
TRBJ1-3,TRBV13,.,.,CASSLSSEGLRGNTIYF,TGTGCCAGCAGCTTATCGTCCGAGGGGCTCCGGGGAAACACCATATATTTT
TRBJ1-1,TRBV6-1,.,.,CASSERVKTEAFF,TGTGCCAGCAGTGAAAGGGTAAAGACTGAAGCTTTCTTT
TRBJ2-1,TRBV29-1,.,.,CSVEKAGHTNEQFF,TGCAGCGTTGAAAAGGCGGGGCACACGAATGAGCAGTTCTTC
TRBJ2-5,TRBV7-9,few,.,CASSLAQETQYF,TGTGCCAGCAGCTTAGCGCAAGAGACCCAGTACTTC
TRBJ2-2,TRBV30,few,.,CAWSAGASNTGELFF,TGTGCCTGGAGTGCGGGGGCCTCGAACACCGGGGAGCTGTTTTTT
TRBJ2-7,TRBV6-5,few,.,CASSPGTEQYF,TGTGCCAGCAGTCCCGGGACAGAGCAGTACTTC
TRBJ2-7,TRBV6-6,.,.,CASRDPTRFYEQYF,TGTGCCAGCAGGGACCCGACTAGATTCTACGAGCAGTACTTC
TRBJ2-1,TRBV27,.,TRBD1,CASSSQGAGNEQFF,TGTGCCAGCAGCTCCCAGGGGGCTGGTAATGAGCAGTTCTTC
TRBJ1-1,TRBV10-3,few,.,CAISSGGFNTEAFF,TGTGCCATCAGCTCCGGGGGGTTTAACACTGAAGCTTTCTTT
TRBJ2-2,TRBV4-1,once,TRBD1,CASSQVQGAFAGELFF,TGCGCCAGCAGCCAAGTTCAGGGGGCCTTTGCCGGGGAGCTGTTTTTT
TRBJ1-2,TRBV2,.,TRBD1,CARGQGVDGYTF,TGTGCCAGAGGACAGGGGGTTGATGGCTACACCTTC